The clone carrying this T cell receptor (beta chain) is classed as large (0.1 to 1%). Its target is not known. The sample comes from a study of spatial heterogeneity in lung cancer. Overall study findings and caveats: Tumor mutation count correlated with how many alpha and beta TCRs expanded intratumorally.

TCRdb reprocessed the 5' RACE reads via MiXCR and lists one record per CDR3 protein. Among 850 to 1,000 distinct CDR3 sequences listed, approximately 39% were seen once. Time point in this sample: sample taken at primary tumor resection. Germline-derived CDR1 and CDR2 are MNHEY and SVGEGT. The CDR3 has 11 amino acids. Trimming removed 3 bases from V and 4 bases from J, with 3 bases in between. Material: lung tumor tissue, obtained at surgery. The genes are TRBV6-2 or TRBV6-3 and TRBJ2-5, with D unresolved. This clonotype originated in a female donor with early-stage non-small cell lung cancer. CDR3 residues: CASSYGETQYF. The CDR3 coding sequence is TGTGCCAGCAGTTATGGAGAGACCCAGTACTTC.